This TCR beta chain appears in the sequencing data of a study of T cell changes during pregnancy in multiple sclerosis. The V gene's germline CDR1 is SNHLY and CDR2 FYNNEI. The V gene end was trimmed by 6 bases and the J gene end by 3 bases; junction bases not matched to a gene: 3. There are 13 residues in the CDR3. Measured with immunoSEQ multiplex PCR; TCRdb has only the in-frame clones, and not every one. The sample records roughly 75,000 clones, 85% to 95% being singletons. The genes are TRBV2 and TRBJ1-2; 8 bases map to TRBD1. This TCR derives from a female donor in good health, enrolled as a control in a pregnancy study. The material was peripheral blood, obtained in the third trimester of pregnancy. For the CDR3, the DNA is TGTGCCAGCAGGGAGGGACAGGACTATGGCTACACCTTC. This encodes CASREGQDYGYTF.